This T cell receptor (beta chain) was observed in a study of blood T cells in healthy people across ages. Germline V lookup: CDR1 SQVTM, CDR2 ANQGSEA. V shed 6 bases and J 5 bases; nucleotides not matched to a gene: 10. The CDR3 has 15 amino acids. A J-beta primer mix and a sample-barcoded 5' primer were used in a second PCR of about 7 to 12 cycles. TCRdb re-analysed the 5' RACE reads in MiXCR, keeping a single row per CDR3 protein. Found here are some 1.5 million distinct CDR3 sequences, 40% to 45% of them singletons; the top ten hold about 3.8%. This receptor was obtained from a woman aged 18-29 years in good health. Sequencing input: blood. J is TRBJ1-1 and V is TRBV29-1, with TRBD1 identical over 12 bases. CDR3 in DNA: TGCAGCGTCGCCGGGACAGGGGGCAAGTATACTGAAGCTTTCTTT. Protein product: CSVAGTGGKYTEAFF. The entire variable domain, with the rest obtained from reference TRBV29-1 and TRBJ1-1, is as follows: SAVISQKPSRDICQRGTSLTIQCQVDSQVTMMFWYRQQPGQSLTLIATANQGSEATYESGFVIDKFPISRPNLTFSTLTVSNMSPEDSSIYLCSVAGTGGKYTEAFFGQGTRLTVV.